This T cell receptor beta chain was captured by sequencing in a study of T cell responses to AZD1222 COVID-19 vaccine. The V and J ends lost 3 bases and 2 bases respectively, with 17 bases between them. Per the germline V gene, CDR1 is DFQATT and CDR2 is SNEGSKA (reference sequence). The CDR3 consists of 16 residues. Here immunoSEQ multiplex PCR was the method, and the copy in TCRdb shows in-frame clones only, minus some. This repertoire shows about 68,000 clones, around nine tenths found once; its top ten account for less than 9%. This chain joins TRBV20-1 and TRBJ2-4; tentatively, D is TRBD1 (5 bases). This clonotype was sampled from an adult in good health. Sequencing was performed on peripheral blood, taken on day 0 of AZD1222 vaccination. The CDR3 reads CSASNPGRVTKNIQYF. The CDR3 DNA reads TGCAGTGCTAGTAACCCAGGGCGTGTCACCAAAAACATTCAGTACTTC.